This T cell receptor (beta chain) was identified during a study of glioma-infiltrating T cells. Whole-study context: Low-grade gliomas were grade II; glioblastomas were grade IV at initial diagnosis.

Study results and limitations: Signature shared blood CDR3 motifs were enriched in low-divergence and depleted in high-divergence patients.

Trimming removed 11 bases at V and 4 bases at J, with 18 bases between. The CDR3 spans 13 residues. Germline V CDR1 and CDR2: MNHEY, SMNVEV (reference sequence). Notes on this clonotype: As yet, its antigen is unknown. This could be a read error, since a much larger clone is one nucleotide away.

Using RNA template, CDR3s of TCR alpha and beta were amplified with iRepertoire arm-PCR. One entry per CDR3 protein results from TCRdb running MiXCR on the multiplex PCR reads. The sample records more than 300,000 distinct CDR3 sequences, around 45% being singletons. The rearrangement joins TRBV27 to TRBJ2-7; D might be TRBD1 or TRBD2, each matching 6 bases. The sample was glioma tissue, nonneoplastic brain tissue, or PBMCs (not recorded which). This receptor was identified in a human donor with low-grade glioma or glioblastoma, undergoing nonglioma brain surgery, or in good health (not recorded which). CDR3 sequence: CAGRGQNNYEQYF. In DNA form, the CDR3 reads TGTGCCGGCCGGGGGCAGAACAATTACGAGCAGTACTTC.